The TCR beta chain under discussion was sequenced for a study of blood T cell repertoires in COVID-19. Study at large: Whether acute or convalescent, the COVID-19 samples came from the United States, Italy and Spain. T cells, B-cell-depleted T cells, or PBMCs provided the cDNA or gDNA that served as material.

The V gene's germline CDR1 is WNHNN and CDR2 SYGVQD (reference sequence). The CDR3 totals 14 residues. Trimming took 4 bases from V and 10 from J, leaving 17 bases between them. Original analysis: Amplification with reference gene primers provided the estimates of nucleated cell counts. Measured with immunoSEQ multiplex PCR; TCRdb has only the in-frame clones, and not every one. V, J and clone size reflect that table, while D and trimming were determined from the DNA. The table records some 210,000 clones, roughly 86% of them present only once. The chain is built from TRBV10-1 and TRBJ2-1, with D tentatively TRBD2 (5 bases). This receptor was obtained from a woman aged 40 to 50 with acute or convalescent COVID-19. The sample was peripheral blood. CDR3 loop: CASSGLMGAYEQFF. CDR3 DNA sequence: TGCGCCAGCAGTGGCTTGATGGGAGCCTACGAGCAGTTCTTC.